These T cell receptor beta chains were read from a single sample in a study of blood T cells in healthy people across ages. TCRdb used MiXCR to reprocess the 5' RACE reads, holding one entry per CDR3 protein. The data show 550,000 to 600,000 distinct CDR3 sequences, around half seen once. Sequenced input: blood. Receptor source: an older man in good health. Both conserved end residues are part of each CDR3. Fields, in order: J gene, V gene, CDR3 protein.

j_gene: TRBJ1-3; v_gene: TRBV6-5; CDR3aa: CASKSALSGNTIYF
j_gene: NA; v_gene: TRBV27; CDR3aa: CASSFVGPGVAGPPQNIQYF
j_gene: TRBJ2-1; v_gene: TRBV9; CDR3aa: CASSPFYGEQFF
j_gene: TRBJ1-2; v_gene: TRBV28; CDR3aa: CASSLERDRANYGYTF
j_gene: TRBJ2-1; v_gene: TRBV28; CDR3aa: CASSLSGLAASYNEQFF
j_gene: NA; v_gene: TRBV12-3/TRBV12-4; CDR3aa: CASSRRARYEQYF
j_gene: TRBJ2-5; v_gene: TRBV7-2; CDR3aa: CASRPETGRETQYF
j_gene: TRBJ2-3; v_gene: TRBV7-3; CDR3aa: CASSLQLTTDTQYF
j_gene: TRBJ2-3; v_gene: TRBV2; CDR3aa: CASSEAVSTDTQYF
j_gene: TRBJ2-5; v_gene: TRBV12-3/TRBV12-4; CDR3aa: CASSLGDRGRETQYF
j_gene: TRBJ1-1; v_gene: TRBV5-1; CDR3aa: CASSWRGAFTEAFF
j_gene: TRBJ2-7; v_gene: TRBV29-1; CDR3aa: CSVGGSSYEQYF
j_gene: TRBJ2-3; v_gene: TRBV6-1; CDR3aa: CAGSRTGLAGLTDTQYF
j_gene: TRBJ2-5; v_gene: TRBV20-1; CDR3aa: CSARLAYGETQYF
j_gene: TRBJ2-5; v_gene: TRBV2; CDR3aa: CASSPAVRSQYF
j_gene: TRBJ1-1; v_gene: TRBV4-3; CDR3aa: CASSQERYGLGENTEAFF
j_gene: TRBJ1-1; v_gene: TRBV12-5; CDR3aa: CASGLSVDTEAFF
j_gene: TRBJ2-7; v_gene: TRBV7-3; CDR3aa: CASSQSADHEQYF
j_gene: NA; v_gene: TRBV28; CDR3aa: CASSFPDITNYEQYF
j_gene: NA; v_gene: TRBV7-2; CDR3aa: CASSFRRRGRGEQYF
j_gene: TRBJ2-1; v_gene: TRBV27; CDR3aa: CASRGGQGIYNEQFF
j_gene: TRBJ1-1; v_gene: TRBV29-1; CDR3aa: CSVKTGGNTEAFF
j_gene: TRBJ1-5; v_gene: TRBV3-1; CDR3aa: CASSQGYSNQPQHF
j_gene: TRBJ2-5; v_gene: TRBV5-1; CDR3aa: CASSLDSSETQYF
j_gene: TRBJ2-7; v_gene: TRBV29-1; CDR3aa: CSVDRVKRRNEQYF
j_gene: TRBJ2-7; v_gene: TRBV9; CDR3aa: CASSGTENYEQYF
j_gene: TRBJ2-5; v_gene: TRBV5-1; CDR3aa: CASRLREGETQYF
j_gene: TRBJ1-2; v_gene: TRBV6-2/TRBV6-3; CDR3aa: CASSSLPYGYTF
j_gene: TRBJ2-1; v_gene: TRBV9; CDR3aa: CASSARTGKNNEQFF
j_gene: TRBJ2-3; v_gene: TRBV20-1; CDR3aa: CSAGTSGRLATDTQYF
j_gene: TRBJ2-5; v_gene: TRBV25-1; CDR3aa: CASSVSGTGVTETQYF
j_gene: TRBJ2-3; v_gene: TRBV25-1; CDR3aa: CASSEYGVGKDTQYF
j_gene: TRBJ2-3; v_gene: TRBV7-9; CDR3aa: CASSFRAGVDTQYF
j_gene: TRBJ2-3; v_gene: TRBV20-1; CDR3aa: CSARMGGGTDTQYF
j_gene: TRBJ2-3; v_gene: TRBV6-2/TRBV6-3; CDR3aa: CASSFRPRVGRFEDTQYF
j_gene: TRBJ2-7; v_gene: TRBV11-2; CDR3aa: CASSSQDLANNEQYF
j_gene: TRBJ2-6; v_gene: TRBV4-3; CDR3aa: CASSQAHRGYSGANVLTF
j_gene: TRBJ1-4; v_gene: TRBV9; CDR3aa: CASSVVGTENEKLFF
j_gene: TRBJ2-2; v_gene: TRBV7-9; CDR3aa: CASSLGGQNTGELFF